The T cell receptor (beta chain) under discussion was sequenced for a study of blood T cell repertoires in COVID-19. Study details: Spain, Italy and the United States supplied samples that represented acute and convalescent COVID-19. The analysed material was cDNA or gDNA that came from T cells, B-cell-depleted T cells, or PBMCs.

As originally analysed: Amplified reference gene primers provided the basis for estimating nucleated cell counts. Assay: immunoSEQ multiplex PCR; the TCRdb copy retains only in-frame clones and omits some. That table furnishes V, J and clone size, whereas the DNA furnished D and trimming. This table has about 60,000 clones, 70% to 85% appearing once. The CDR3 spans 16 residues. V was shortened by 4 bases and J by 0 bases, with 11 bases between the two germline ends. CDR1 and CDR2 from the germline V gene are SGHRS and YFSETQ. This receptor was obtained from a man aged 55 to 70 with acute or convalescent COVID-19. Material: peripheral blood. This sequence joins TRBV5-1 and TRBJ2-6, with D tentatively TRBD1 (5 bases). The CDR3, as DNA: TGCGCCAGCAGCACAGGACCGACCTCTGGGGCCAACGTCCTGACTTTC. Protein product: CASSTGPTSGANVLTF.